This record concerns one T cell receptor (beta chain) sequence. Its antigen specificity is not known. Base quality data are lacking; no much larger clone is found one base away. The treatment or condition label for this specimen denotes: randomized to nivolumab then ipilimumab (arm A) or the reverse (arm B). None of the trial patients had been given prior DNA-damaging chemotherapy. A FACS Aria II flow cytometer was used to sort live CD3+CD8+ cells that were negative for CD19 and CD56 from thawed PBMCs. CheckMate 064, a randomized, open-label phase II trial of sequential checkpoint blockade, was the source of the samples, all of which came from patients with melanoma. Leukapheresis was used to collect peripheral blood mononuclear cells, which were then purified with Ficoll-Paque and frozen in human serum with about 10% DMSO. Immediately after sorting, the purity of the sorted blood CD3+CD8+ cells was confirmed to be >95%, and DNA was then extracted.

This record belongs to a study of sequential checkpoint blockade in melanoma (dated by TCRdb to the late 2010s). For the study in its entirety: Patients were randomized 1:1 to first-line nivolumab followed by ipilimumab (arm A) or ipilimumab followed by nivolumab (arm B). Both trial sequences were followed by maintenance nivolumab. General conclusions and limits of the study: The model for predicting response that combines TCR metrics with mutation burden needs to be validated in larger, independent patient cohorts.

V is cut by 0 bases and J by 5 bases, and the space between the germline ends is 7 bases. The CDR3 sequence holds 13 residues, the cysteine and phenylalanine included. The read is trimmed to its CDR3 DNA, 39 bases read in frame from base 1. The germline V gene (reference sequence) yields SEHNR for CDR1 and FQNEAQ for CDR2. The immunoSEQ Assay was used to immunosequence TCRbeta CDR3 regions from genomic DNA. Before high-throughput sequencing, genomic DNA was amplified using bias-controlled multiplex PCR. The authors processed their data as follows. To quantify the absolute abundance of each unique TCRbeta CDR3 region, the sequences were collapsed and filtered. Clonality, defined as 1 minus Pielou's evenness, was calculated using only productive rearrangements. A previously published method was used to identify clones whose frequencies were significantly greater in on-treatment samples than in baseline samples. This is the immuneACCESS table as TCRdb keeps it, with only in-frame sequences that have V and J called. A part of the clones is gone; compared with another copy, unresolved V genes explain less than half, and the rest is unexplained. For V, J and clone size, that table is used; D and trimming come from the DNA. The sample table holds 32,000 or so clones, of which 82% were seen once. 15% to 20% of the sample is in the top ten clones.

The source is a human donor with melanoma. The chain is made from TRBV7-9 and TRBJ2-5; the D gene assignment is ambiguous. The sequences come from CD8+ T cells sorted from blood (inferred from file names), collected from a patient given nivolumab and ipilimumab in sequence. In nucleotide form, the sequence is TGTGCCAGCAGCTTAGCCGTGGAGGAGACCCAGTACTTC. Its translation is CASSLAVEETQYF.